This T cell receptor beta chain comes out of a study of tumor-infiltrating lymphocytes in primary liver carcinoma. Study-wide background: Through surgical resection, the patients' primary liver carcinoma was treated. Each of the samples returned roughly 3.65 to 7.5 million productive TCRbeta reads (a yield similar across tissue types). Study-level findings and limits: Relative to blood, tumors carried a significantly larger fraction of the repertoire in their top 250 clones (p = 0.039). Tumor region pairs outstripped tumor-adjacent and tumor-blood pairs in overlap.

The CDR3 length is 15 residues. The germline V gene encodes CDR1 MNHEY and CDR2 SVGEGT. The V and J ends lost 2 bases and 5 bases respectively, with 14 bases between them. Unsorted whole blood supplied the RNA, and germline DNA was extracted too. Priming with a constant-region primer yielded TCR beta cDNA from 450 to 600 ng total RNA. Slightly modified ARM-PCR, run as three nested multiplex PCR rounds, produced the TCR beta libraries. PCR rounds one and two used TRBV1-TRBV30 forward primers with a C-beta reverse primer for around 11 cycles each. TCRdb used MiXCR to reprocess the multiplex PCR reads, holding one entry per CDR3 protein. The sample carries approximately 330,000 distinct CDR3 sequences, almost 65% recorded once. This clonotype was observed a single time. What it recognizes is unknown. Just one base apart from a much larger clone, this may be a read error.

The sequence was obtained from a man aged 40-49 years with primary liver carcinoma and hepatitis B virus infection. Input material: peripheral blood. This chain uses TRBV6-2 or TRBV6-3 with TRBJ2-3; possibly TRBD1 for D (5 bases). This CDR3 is CASSYGRTRGDTQYF. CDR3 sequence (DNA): TGTGCCAGCAGTTACGGTCGGACAAGGGGAGATACGCAGTATTTT.